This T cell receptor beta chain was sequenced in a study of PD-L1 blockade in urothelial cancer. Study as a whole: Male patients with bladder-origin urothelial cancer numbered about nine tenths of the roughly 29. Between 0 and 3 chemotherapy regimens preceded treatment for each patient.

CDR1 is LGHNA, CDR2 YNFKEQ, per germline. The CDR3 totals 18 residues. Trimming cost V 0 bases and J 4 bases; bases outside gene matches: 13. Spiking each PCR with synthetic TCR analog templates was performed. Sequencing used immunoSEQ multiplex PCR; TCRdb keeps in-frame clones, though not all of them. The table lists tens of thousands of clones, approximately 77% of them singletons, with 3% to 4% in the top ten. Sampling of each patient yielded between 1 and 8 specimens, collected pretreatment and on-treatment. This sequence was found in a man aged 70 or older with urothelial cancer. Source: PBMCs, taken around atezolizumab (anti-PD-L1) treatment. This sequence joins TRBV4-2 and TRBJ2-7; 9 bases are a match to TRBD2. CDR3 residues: CASSQDPRNSGSRYEQYF. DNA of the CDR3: TGTGCCAGCAGCCAAGATCCGAGGAATAGCGGGAGTAGGTACGAGCAGTACTTC.